The T cell receptor (beta chain) under discussion was sequenced for a study of Ad26.COV2.S vaccination and SARS-CoV-2 variants. Germline CDR1 reads SNHLY; CDR2 reads FYNNEI. This CDR3 has 13 amino acids. V was clipped by 3 bases and J by 7 bases; unmatched bases: 5. The data were produced by immunoSEQ multiplex PCR, yet TCRdb's version contains in-frame clones alone and is incomplete. This sample has roughly 150,000 clones, with roughly 85% found just once. The chain combines TRBV2 with TRBJ1-1; 7 nucleotides agree with TRBD1. The receptor was isolated from a human donor who had recovered from COVID-19. This sample comprised peripheral blood, obtained after recovery from COVID-19. The CDR3 DNA is TGTGCCAGCAGTGATGCAGGGGGGGTTGAAGCTTTCTTT. Its translation is CASSDAGGVEAFF.